Below are 22 T cell receptor beta chains sequenced from a single sample in a study of blood T cell repertoires in COVID-19. Using immunoSEQ multiplex PCR, the repertoire was profiled, and TCRdb retains in-frame clones only, with some absent. The table lists just over 60,000 clones, about four fifths of them singletons. Sequencing was carried out using peripheral blood. The receptors were sampled from a man between 25 and 39 years old with COVID-19, enrolled during active disease.

This chain links TRBV5-5 with TRBJ1-1, with D possibly matching TRBD1 (5 bases). Trimming took 0 bases from V and 0 from J, leaving 12 bases between them. CDR1 and CDR2 (germline): SGHKS, YYEKEE (reference sequence). This CDR3 is built from 16 residues. CDR3 DNA sequence: TGTGCCAGCAGCTTGGAGTGGCGGGGCCTGAACACTGAAGCTTTCTTT. This codes for CASSLEWRGLNTEAFF.

The chain is built from TRBV10-2 and TRBJ2-5; D perhaps matches TRBD1 (6 bases). There are 12 residues in the CDR3. The germline V and J ends were trimmed by 6 bases and 2 bases, with 7 bases remaining between them. CDR1 and CDR2 from the germline V gene are WSHSY and SAAADI. The CDR3 spells CASRDRQETQYF. The CDR3 DNA is TGCGCCAGCAGGGACAGACAAGAGACCCAGTACTTC.

V gene TRBV7-9 combines with J gene TRBJ2-2; 7 bases fit TRBD1. This CDR3 has 15 amino acids. Germline lookup yields CDR1 SEHNR and CDR2 FQNEAQ (reference sequence). The V and J ends lost 4 bases and 2 bases, in that order; junction bases with no gene match: 4. For the CDR3, the DNA is TGTGCCAGCAGCTACGGGACAGTTAACACCGGGGAGCTGTTTTTT. Translated: CASSYGTVNTGELFF.

This clone showed up just once. V is TRBV7-2 and J is TRBJ1-2; the D is unclear. CDR1 is SGHTA, CDR2 FQGNSA, per germline. V was shortened by 0 bases and J by 7 bases, with 12 bases between the two germline ends. The CDR3 totals 14 residues. The chain's CDR3 is CASSLANGGGGYTF. The DNA of the CDR3 is TGTGCCAGCAGCTTAGCGAACGGCGGCGGTGGCTACACCTTC.

The sample holds one count of this clone. CDR3 loop: CASRRDRGYEQYF. CDR3 bases: TGTGCCAGCAGACGTGACAGGGGCTACGAGCAGTACTTC. The chain recombines TRBV6-5 with TRBJ2-7; 8 nucleotides match TRBD1. Germline CDR1 is MNHEY and CDR2 is SVGAGI. Trimming at V came to 6 bases and at J to 3 bases, leaving 4 bases not matched to a gene. The CDR3 has 13 residues.

This chain links TRBV5-4 with TRBJ1-2, with D unresolved. CDR1 and CDR2 (germline): SGHNT, YYREEE (reference sequence). With 4 bases removed from V and 5 bases from J, the gap between germline ends came to 15 bases. This CDR3 is 14 amino acids long. CDR3 DNA sequence: TGTGCCAGCAGCCCCGGATCAGGAGGATATGGCTACACCTTC. This codes for CASSPGSGGYGYTF.

In nucleotides, the CDR3 is TGTGCCAGCAGCCCGACTTCCGGGACAGGGTTGTTCTTC. Its translation is CASSPTSGTGLFF. The J gene is TRBJ2-1, the V gene TRBV7-9, with 9 bases that match TRBD1. Germline loops: CDR1 SEHNR, CDR2 FQNEAQ (reference sequence). This CDR3 has 13 amino acids. J gave up 15 bases and V 5 bases, and 11 bases lay outside the gene matches.

The CDR3 nucleotides read TGTGCCAGCCGGACTAGCGGGGAAGTAGAGACCCAGTACTTC. Translation: CASRTSGEVETQYF. This chain joins TRBV28 and TRBJ2-5; TRBD2 aligns across 12 bases. CDR1 and CDR2 (germline): MDHEN, SYDVKM. This CDR3 has 14 residues. With 8 bases clipped from V and 4 bases from J, the junction kept 5 bases outside the gene matches.

This clone was recorded only once. The genes are TRBV14 and TRBJ1-6, with D unclear. Trimming removed 0 bases from V and 9 bases from J, with 6 bases in between. This CDR3 region has 13 residues. Per germline, CDR1 SGHDN and CDR2 FVKESK. CDR3 sequence reads: CASSQDRGSPLHF. The CDR3 DNA follows: TGTGCCAGCAGCCAAGATCGGGGTTCACCCCTCCACTTT. The complete variable domain, with remaining parts taken from reference TRBV14 and TRBJ1-6, reads EAGVTQFPSHSVIEKGQTVTLRCDPISGHDNLYWYRRVMGKEIKFLLHFVKESKQDESGMPNNRFLAERTGGTYSTLKVQPAELEDSGVYFCASSQDRGSPLHFGNGTRLTVT.

This clone has a handful of counts. The V and J genes are TRBV19 and TRBJ1-5; perhaps TRBD1 as D (6 bases). Germline V CDR1 and CDR2: LNHDA, SQIVND (reference sequence). V lost 5 bases and J 5 bases, leaving 10 bases between the germline ends. The CDR3 is made up of 13 amino acids. The CDR3 bases are TGTGCCAGTAGTGGGACAAACGATCAGCCCCAGCATTTT. This codes for CASSGTNDQPQHF.

The CDR3 spells CASSLLAGGGSADTQYF. The CDR3 DNA sequence: TGTGCCAGCAGTTTACTAGCGGGGGGCGGGTCCGCAGATACGCAGTATTTT. The chain carries TRBV28 and TRBJ2-3; TRBD2 agrees at 11 bases. The germline V gene has CDR1 MDHEN and CDR2 SYDVKM. V dropped 2 bases and J dropped 4; count of bases not matched to a gene: 8. The CDR3 has 17 residues.

This chain links TRBV27 with TRBJ2-5; 10 bases are a match to TRBD2. Germline V lookup: CDR1 MNHEY, CDR2 SMNVEV (reference sequence). With V trimmed by 7 bases and J by 5 bases, 4 bases remained unmatched. The CDR3 extends over 13 amino acids. The chain's CDR3 is CASNPSGSETQYF. CDR3 DNA: TGTGCCAGCAACCCTAGCGGGAGTGAGACCCAGTACTTC.

This sequence joins TRBV4-1 and TRBJ2-2; 9 positions agree with TRBD1. CDR1 MGHRA and CDR2 YSYEKL come from the germline V gene. This CDR3 has 17 amino acids. The junction had 7 bases not matched to a gene; V was cut back by 1 base and J by 4 bases. The CDR3 sequence is CASSQVPTGGRTGELFF. CDR3 in DNA: TGCGCCAGCAGCCAAGTTCCGACAGGGGGTCGCACCGGGGAGCTGTTTTTT.

This clone was detected a few times. The CDR3 reads CAIRTQGSLEEQYF. The CDR3 nucleotides are TGTGCCATCAGGACACAGGGATCCCTGGAAGAGCAGTACTTC. The rearrangement joins TRBV10-3 to TRBJ2-7; TRBD1 is a possible D gene (6 bases). The CDR3 has 14 amino acids. Germline V gene sequence: CDR1 ENHRY, CDR2 SYGVKD. The V end was cut by 6 bases, the J end by 7 bases, with 19 bases between.

This chain joins TRBV11-3 and TRBJ2-7; 11 bases are a match to TRBD2. After removal of 0 bases from V and 0 bases from J, the junction contained 1 base not matched to a gene. This CDR3 spans 16 amino acids. In germline, CDR1 is SGHNT, CDR2 YENEEA. The CDR3 loop is CASSLEGLADSYEQYF. CDR3 sequence (DNA): TGTGCCAGCAGCTTAGAGGGACTAGCGGACTCCTACGAGCAGTACTTC.

This clone was seen a few times. This chain joins TRBV14 and TRBJ1-6, with 9 bases that match TRBD1. V was pared by 0 bases and J by 4 bases, with 13 bases of the junction left unmatched. CDR1 is SGHDN, CDR2 FVKESK, per germline. The CDR3 contains 20 residues. CDR3 in amino acids: CASSQDPDRGPTAYNSPLHF. CDR3 coding DNA: TGTGCCAGCAGCCAAGATCCGGACAGGGGCCCCACTGCTTATAATTCACCCCTCCACTTT.

The J gene is TRBJ2-1, the V gene TRBV7-2; D might be TRBD2 (7 bases). Trimming stripped 5 bases from V and 2 bases from J, with 19 bases between. From germline, CDR1 is SGHTA and CDR2 FQGNSA. This CDR3 spans 17 amino acids. CDR3 region: CASSLGGVSGAYNEQFF. The CDR3 DNA reads as TGTGCCAGCAGCCTAGGGGGGGTAAGCGGGGCCTACAATGAGCAGTTCTTC.

This chain uses TRBV21-1 with TRBJ1-2; the table's D call, TRBD1, was not checked against the DNA. TRBV21-1 is a pseudogene segment. CDR3 length: 16 residues. The CDR3 region is CASSTGQETTNYGYTF. The CDR3 DNA reads TGTGCCAGCAGCACGGGACAGGAGACTACTAACTATGGCTACACCTTC.

The rearrangement joins TRBV3-1 (or the pseudogene TRBV3-2) to TRBJ1-5; D might be TRBD1 (5 bases). Germline V lookup: CDR1 LGHDT, CDR2 YNNKEL (reference sequence). Trimming took 1 base from V and 7 from J, leaving 14 bases between them. The CDR3 runs to 15 residues. CDR3 region: CASSQGVIGGQPQHF. CDR3 sequence (DNA): TGTGCCAGCAGCCAAGGAGTTATCGGGGGACAGCCCCAGCATTTT.

The chain uses TRBV10-2 and TRBJ1-3; D not resolved. The CDR3 sequence is 12 residues long. The V gene's germline CDR1 is WSHSY and CDR2 SAAADI. V was clipped by 8 bases and J by 4 bases, with 9 bases between them. The CDR3 loop reads CASGGSGNTIYF. CDR3 nucleotides: TGCGCCAGCGGAGGATCGGGAAACACCATATATTTT.

The chain links TRBV14 to TRBJ2-5; perhaps TRBD1 as D (5 bases). V was clipped by 1 base and J by 5 bases, with 8 bases between them. The length of the CDR3 is 13 residues. Germline lookup yields CDR1 SGHDN and CDR2 FVKESK. The CDR3 sequence is CASSQGGAETQYF. CDR3 sequence (DNA): TGTGCCAGCAGCCAAGGGGGCGCGGAGACCCAGTACTTC.

The chain couples TRBV13 to TRBJ2-1; 10 nucleotides match TRBD2. V trimming: 7 bases; J trimming: 9 bases; junction bases outside the gene matches: 9. There are 14 residues in the CDR3. From germline, CDR1 is PRHDT and CDR2 FYEKMQ (reference sequence). Written as DNA, the CDR3 is TGTGCCAGCAACCCTAGCGGGAGAGGGTTTGAGCAGTTCTTC. It encodes CASNPSGRGFEQFF.